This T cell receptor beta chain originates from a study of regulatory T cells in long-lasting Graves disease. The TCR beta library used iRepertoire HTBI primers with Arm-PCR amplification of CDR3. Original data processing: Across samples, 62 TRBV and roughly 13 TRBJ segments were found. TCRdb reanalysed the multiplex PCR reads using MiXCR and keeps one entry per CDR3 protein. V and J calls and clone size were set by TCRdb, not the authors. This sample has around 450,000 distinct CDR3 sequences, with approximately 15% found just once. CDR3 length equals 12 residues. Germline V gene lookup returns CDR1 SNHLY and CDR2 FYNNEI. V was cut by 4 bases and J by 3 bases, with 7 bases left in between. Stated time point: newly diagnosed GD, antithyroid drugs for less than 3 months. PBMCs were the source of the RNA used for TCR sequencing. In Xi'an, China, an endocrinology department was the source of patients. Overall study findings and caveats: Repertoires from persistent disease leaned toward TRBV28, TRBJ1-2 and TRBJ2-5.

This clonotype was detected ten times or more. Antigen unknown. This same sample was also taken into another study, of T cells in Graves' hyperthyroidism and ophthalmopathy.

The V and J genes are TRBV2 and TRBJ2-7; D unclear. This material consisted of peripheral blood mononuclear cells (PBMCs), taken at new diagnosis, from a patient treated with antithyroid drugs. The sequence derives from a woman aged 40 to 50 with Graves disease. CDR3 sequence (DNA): TGTGCCAGCAGTGCGGACGGCTACGAGCAGTACTTC. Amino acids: CASSADGYEQYF.